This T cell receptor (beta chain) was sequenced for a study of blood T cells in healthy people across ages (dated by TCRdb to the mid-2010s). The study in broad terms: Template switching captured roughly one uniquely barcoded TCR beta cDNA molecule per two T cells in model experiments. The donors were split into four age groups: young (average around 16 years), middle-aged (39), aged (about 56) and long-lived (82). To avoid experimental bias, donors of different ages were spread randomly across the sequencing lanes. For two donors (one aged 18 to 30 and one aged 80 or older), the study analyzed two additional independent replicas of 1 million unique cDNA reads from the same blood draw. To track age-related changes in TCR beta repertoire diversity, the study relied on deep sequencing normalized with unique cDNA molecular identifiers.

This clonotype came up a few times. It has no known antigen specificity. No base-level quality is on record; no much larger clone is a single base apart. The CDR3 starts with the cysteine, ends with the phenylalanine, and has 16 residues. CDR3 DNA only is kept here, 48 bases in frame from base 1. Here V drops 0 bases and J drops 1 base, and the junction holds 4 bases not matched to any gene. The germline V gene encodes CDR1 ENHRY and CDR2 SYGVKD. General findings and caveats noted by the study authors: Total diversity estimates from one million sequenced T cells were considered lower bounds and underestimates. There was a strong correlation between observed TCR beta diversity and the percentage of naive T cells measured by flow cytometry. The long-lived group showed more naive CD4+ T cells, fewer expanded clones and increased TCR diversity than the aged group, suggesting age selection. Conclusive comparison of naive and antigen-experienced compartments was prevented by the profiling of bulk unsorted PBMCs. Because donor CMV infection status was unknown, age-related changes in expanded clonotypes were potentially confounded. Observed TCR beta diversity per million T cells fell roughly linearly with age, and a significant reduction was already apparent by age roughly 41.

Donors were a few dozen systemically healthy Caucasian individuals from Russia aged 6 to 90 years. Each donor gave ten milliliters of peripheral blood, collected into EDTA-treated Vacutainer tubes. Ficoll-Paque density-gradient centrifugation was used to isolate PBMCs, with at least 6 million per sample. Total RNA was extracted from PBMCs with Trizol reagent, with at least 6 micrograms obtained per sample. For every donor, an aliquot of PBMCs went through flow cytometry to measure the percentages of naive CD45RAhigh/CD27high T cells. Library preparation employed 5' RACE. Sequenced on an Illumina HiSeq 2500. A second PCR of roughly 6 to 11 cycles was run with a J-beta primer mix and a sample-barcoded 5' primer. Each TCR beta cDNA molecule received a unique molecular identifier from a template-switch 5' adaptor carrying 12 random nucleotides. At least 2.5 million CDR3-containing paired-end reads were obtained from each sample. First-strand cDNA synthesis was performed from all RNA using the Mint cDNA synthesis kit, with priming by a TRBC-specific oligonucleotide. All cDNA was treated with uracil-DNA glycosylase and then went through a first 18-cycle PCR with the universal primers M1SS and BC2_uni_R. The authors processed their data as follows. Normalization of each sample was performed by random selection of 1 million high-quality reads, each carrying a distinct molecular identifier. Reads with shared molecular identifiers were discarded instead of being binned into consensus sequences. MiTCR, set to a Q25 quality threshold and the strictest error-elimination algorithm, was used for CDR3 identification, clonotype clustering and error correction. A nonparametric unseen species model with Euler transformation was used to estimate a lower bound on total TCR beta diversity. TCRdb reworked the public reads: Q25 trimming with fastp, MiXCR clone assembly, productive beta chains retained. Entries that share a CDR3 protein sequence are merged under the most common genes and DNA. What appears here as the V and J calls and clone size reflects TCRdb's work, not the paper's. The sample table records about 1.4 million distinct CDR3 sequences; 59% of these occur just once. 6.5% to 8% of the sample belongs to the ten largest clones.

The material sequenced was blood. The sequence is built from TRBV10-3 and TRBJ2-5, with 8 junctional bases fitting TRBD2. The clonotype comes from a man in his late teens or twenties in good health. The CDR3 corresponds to CAISESTRGAQETQYF. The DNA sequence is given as TGTGCCATCAGTGAGTCTACGCGGGGGGCCCAAGAGACCCAGTACTTC.